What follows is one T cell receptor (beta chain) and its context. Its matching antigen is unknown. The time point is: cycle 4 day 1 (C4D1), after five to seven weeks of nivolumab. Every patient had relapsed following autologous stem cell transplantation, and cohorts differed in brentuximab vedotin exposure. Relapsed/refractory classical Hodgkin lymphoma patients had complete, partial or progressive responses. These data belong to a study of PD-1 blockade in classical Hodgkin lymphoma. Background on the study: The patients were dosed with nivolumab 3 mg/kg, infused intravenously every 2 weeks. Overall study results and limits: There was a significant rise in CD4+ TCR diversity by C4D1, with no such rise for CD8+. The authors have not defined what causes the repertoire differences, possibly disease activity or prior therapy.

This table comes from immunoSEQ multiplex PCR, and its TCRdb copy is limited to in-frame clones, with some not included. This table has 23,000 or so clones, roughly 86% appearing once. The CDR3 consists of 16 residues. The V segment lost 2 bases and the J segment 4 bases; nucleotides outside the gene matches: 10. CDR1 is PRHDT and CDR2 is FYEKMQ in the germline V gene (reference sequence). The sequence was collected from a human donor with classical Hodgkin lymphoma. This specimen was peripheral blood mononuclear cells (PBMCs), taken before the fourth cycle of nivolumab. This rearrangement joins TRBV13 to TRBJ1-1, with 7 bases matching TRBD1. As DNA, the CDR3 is TGTGCCAGCAGCTTAATCAGGGGGTCTTGGGCCACTGAAGCTTTCTTT. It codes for CASSLIRGSWATEAFF.